The clone carrying this T cell receptor (beta chain) turned up a few times. The target antigen is unknown. Its ends do not fully match the called genes, so a read error is possible. The CDR3 spans 13 residues. CDR1 is SSHAT and CDR2 is FNYEAQ in the germline V gene (reference sequence). The data derive from a study of OX40 agonist ivuxolimab in advanced cancers. Overall study context: Prior anti-PD-1, anti-PD-L1 or anti-CTLA-4 therapy was allowed; less than 45% had some. There were three patients with partial responses, one having hepatocellular carcinoma and two cutaneous melanoma.

Study-level points and caveats: In the expanded peripheral T cells, antigen specificity was never determined. At doses 0.1 to 3.0 mg/kg, CD4+ and CD8+ clones expanded.

Here immunoSEQ multiplex PCR was the method, and the copy in TCRdb shows in-frame clones only, minus some. The sample shows 23,000 or so clones, roughly 81% of them seen only once. The chain combines TRBV7-7 with TRBJ2-7; D unresolved. This receptor was taken from an adult with an advanced solid tumor such as melanoma, head and neck, liver or kidney cancer. The starting material was CD4+ or CD8+ T cells sorted from blood, obtained in a trial of the OX40 agonist ivuxolimab. Written as DNA, the CDR3 is TGTGCTAGCAGCCCTGGAACATACTACGAGCAGTACTTC. It specifies CASSPGTYYEQYF.